Included here is one T cell receptor (beta chain) sequence, with context. This sample is drawn from a study of blood T cell repertoires in COVID-19. The wider study: Sources were T cells, B-cell-depleted T cells, or PBMCs; the material itself was cDNA or gDNA.

Germline values: CDR1 SGHRS, CDR2 YFSETQ. The CDR3 has 17 amino acids. V lost 3 bases and J lost 2, with 19 bases in between. The study drew participants aged about 18 to 89 years from about two dozen US areas. Membership in each cohort depended on participant-reported clinical history. Original methodology: Estimation of nucleated cell counts was performed using reference gene primer amplification. The table came from immunoSEQ multiplex PCR; TCRdb's copy has only in-frame clones and leaves some out. That table gives V, J and clone size, and the DNA gave D and trimming. The sample includes about 440,000 clones, roughly nine tenths of them seen just once.

This chain connects TRBV5-1 to TRBJ2-3; D remains ambiguous. This sequence originates from a woman in her late teens or twenties with acute COVID-19. The sequencing input was PBMCs or T cells enriched from blood (not recorded which). The CDR3 is CASSSRDIRTVTDTQYF. The CDR3 DNA follows: TGCGCCAGCAGCTCACGAGACATTCGTACTGTCACAGATACGCAGTATTTT.